The 26 T cell receptor beta chains below were found in one sample sequenced in a study of PD-L1 blockade in urothelial cancer. Time point meaning: peripheral blood 6 weeks after treatment start. Repertoires were generated with immunoSEQ multiplex PCR, while TCRdb's copy carries only in-frame clones and drops some. In the table there are about 120,000 clones, 86% of which are singletons. Sample: PBMCs, taken around atezolizumab (anti-PD-L1) treatment. These receptors originate from a man between 45 and 60 years old with urothelial cancer.

The J gene is TRBJ2-7, the V gene TRBV11-2; 10 bases are a match to TRBD2. The CDR3 has 15 amino acids. The V gene's germline CDR1 is SGHAT and CDR2 FQNNGV. V lost 6 bases to trimming and J lost 2 bases; unmatched junction nucleotides: 7. DNA for the CDR3: TGTGCCAGCAGAGAGACAAGCGGGAGGGCCTACGAGCAGTACTTC. Its translation: CASRETSGRAYEQYF.

This clone was picked up a small number of times. This chain uses TRBV7-2 with TRBJ2-2, with D perhaps TRBD1 (6 bases). Germline-derived CDR1 and CDR2 are SGHTA and FQGNSA. CDR3 length: 16 residues. Deletions cut 1 base from V and 4 bases from J, with 13 bases between. The CDR3 bases are TGTGCCAGCAGCTTAGAGCCAGGGGTGTCCACCGGGGAGCTGTTTTTT. It encodes CASSLEPGVSTGELFF.

CDR3 amino acids: CASSIQGHLGYTF. Here the CDR3 DNA reads TGTGCCAGTAGTATACAGGGACACCTAGGCTACACCTTC. The chain combines TRBV19 with TRBJ1-2; the D gene is possibly TRBD1 (6 bases). The CDR3 covers 13 residues. The germline CDR1 and CDR2 sequences are LNHDA and SQIVND (reference sequence). V was cut by 2 bases and J by 8 bases, with 12 bases left in between.

This sequence joins TRBV6-5 and TRBJ1-1, with D tentatively TRBD1 (6 bases). CDR1 MNHEY and CDR2 SVGAGI come from the germline V gene. V lost 5 bases, J lost 5 bases, and 9 bases lay in between. This CDR3 is 12 amino acids long. The CDR3 sequence is CASSKQGTEAFF. For the CDR3, the DNA is TGTGCCAGCAGTAAGCAGGGGACTGAAGCTTTCTTT.

This sequence joins TRBV5-1 and TRBJ1-1; no reliable D call. The V end was cut by 0 bases, the J end by 1 base, with 7 bases between. The CDR3 is 14 residues long. Germline V gene data show CDR1 as SGHRS and CDR2 as YFSETQ. DNA for the CDR3: TGCGCCAGCAGCTTGGTCTCCAGGAACACTGAAGCTTTCTTT. Protein sequence: CASSLVSRNTEAFF.

This rearrangement joins TRBV9 to TRBJ1-1, with 7 bases identical to TRBD1. The length of the CDR3 is 14 residues. Germline assignment: CDR1 SGDLS and CDR2 YYNGEE. V shed 0 bases, J shed 4 bases, and the junction held 3 bases outside the gene matches. CDR3 protein: CASSVGGTVTEAFF. In DNA form, the CDR3 reads TGTGCCAGCAGCGTAGGGGGGACAGTCACTGAAGCTTTCTTT.

This chain joins TRBV7-8 and TRBJ1-3; 8 bases are shared with TRBD1. The junction had 8 bases not matched to a gene; V was cut back by 0 bases and J by 4 bases. The CDR3 runs 17 residues. Germline V lookup: CDR1 SGHVS, CDR2 FQNEAQ. In nucleotides, the CDR3 is TGTGCCAGCAGCTTAGCGCAAGGACAGGGAAGCGGAAACACCATATATTTT. As protein: CASSLAQGQGSGNTIYF.

This clone showed up just once. The V gene is TRBV19, the J gene TRBJ1-5, with TRBD1 matching 10 bases. This CDR3 comprises 16 residues. The germline CDR1 and CDR2 sequences are LNHDA and SQIVND (reference sequence). The V and J ends lost 8 bases and 3 bases, in that order; junction bases with no gene match: 10. The CDR3 DNA reads as TGTGCCAGTGGCTCCGGGACAGGGGTGGCCAATCAGCCCCAGCATTTT. It encodes CASGSGTGVANQPQHF.

This chain uses TRBV28 with TRBJ2-7; 15 nucleotides align to TRBD2. Germline V gene sequence: CDR1 MDHEN, CDR2 SYDVKM. Trimming cost V 6 bases and J 4 bases; bases outside gene matches: 4. The CDR3 extends over 15 amino acids. CDR3 nucleotide sequence: TGTGCCAGCAGACGTGGGACTAGCGGGGGGTACGAGCAGTACTTC. It yields the protein CASRRGTSGGYEQYF.

V is TRBV29-1 and J is TRBJ1-2; no firm D call. Trimming removed 3 bases from V and 8 bases from J, with 7 bases in between. Germline CDR1 reads SQVTM; CDR2 reads ANQGSEA. The CDR3 covers 10 residues. The CDR3 DNA is TGCAGCGTTGATTCGAGCGGCTACACCTTC. Amino acid sequence: CSVDSSGYTF.

J is TRBJ2-2 and V is TRBV5-1, with no clear D. This CDR3 is 14 amino acids long. V dropped 5 bases and J dropped 5 bases, with 13 bases sitting between them. CDR1 SGHRS and CDR2 YFSETQ come from the germline V gene. The CDR3 DNA sequence: TGCGCCAGCAGGGTCGGAGAAGAAACCGGGGAGCTGTTTTTT. This translates into CASRVGEETGELFF.

The rearrangement uses TRBV5-8 and TRBJ2-2; D remains unclear. V lost 1 base and J 0 bases, leaving 7 bases between the germline ends. The CDR3 totals 15 residues. Per germline, CDR1 SGHTS and CDR2 YDEGEE. The CDR3: CASSLLATNTGELFF. CDR3 coding DNA: TGTGCCAGCAGCTTGTTGGCAACGAACACCGGGGAGCTGTTTTTT.

This clone occurred once. This chain connects TRBV27 to TRBJ2-3, with TRBD2 matching over 14 bases. The CDR3 spans 17 residues. The V gene's germline CDR1 is MNHEY and CDR2 SMNVEV (reference sequence). The V gene end was trimmed by 1 base and the J gene end by 4 bases; junction bases not matched to a gene: 4. Here the CDR3 reads CASSLFGTSGSADTQYF. The CDR3 nucleotides read TGTGCCAGCAGTTTATTCGGGACTAGCGGGAGTGCAGATACGCAGTATTTT.

This clone appeared once. V gene TRBV28 combines with J gene TRBJ2-1; 8 positions match TRBD2. The trim removed 5 bases at V and 2 bases at J, leaving 8 bases unmatched. Germline values: CDR1 MDHEN, CDR2 SYDVKM. CDR3 length: 16 amino acids. CDR3: CASSRGGTSPYNEQFF. The CDR3 nucleotides read TGTGCCAGCAGTAGGGGGGGGACTAGTCCCTACAATGAGCAGTTCTTC.

The V call is TRBV28, the J call TRBJ2-7; TRBD1 is a possible D gene (5 bases). Looked up from germline, CDR1 is MDHEN and CDR2 is SYDVKM. The ends were cut back, 7 bases at V and 2 bases at J, with 9 bases in the middle. This CDR3 contains 12 residues. CDR3 region: CASITDTYEQYF. DNA of the CDR3: TGTGCCAGCATTACGGACACCTACGAGCAGTACTTC.

The V and J genes are TRBV4-1 and TRBJ2-7, with TRBD2 matching over 13 bases. The CDR3 has 16 residues. Germline lookup yields CDR1 MGHRA and CDR2 YSYEKL. V lost 0 bases to trimming and J lost 4 bases; unmatched junction nucleotides: 3. CDR3 sequence reads: CASSQDRTSGSYEQYF. The CDR3 DNA reads as TGCGCCAGCAGCCAAGATCGGACTAGCGGGAGTTACGAGCAGTACTTC.

The rearrangement uses TRBV9 and TRBJ1-6, with TRBD1 matching 10 bases. With V trimmed by 0 bases and J by 10 bases, 4 bases remained unmatched. The CDR3 runs 15 residues. In germline, CDR1 is SGDLS, CDR2 YYNGEE. Written as DNA, the CDR3 is TGTGCCAGCAGCGTAGAGGGACAGGGGCTATCACCCCTCCACTTT. As protein: CASSVEGQGLSPLHF.

The chain combines TRBV7-8 with TRBJ1-2; D possibly corresponds to TRBD1 (5 bases). Trimming removed 1 base at V and 5 bases at J, with 11 bases between. CDR3 size: 14 residues. The germline V gene has CDR1 SGHVS and CDR2 FQNEAQ. The CDR3 coding sequence is TGTGCCAGCAGCTTAGTTGCAGGGTCGTATGGCTACACCTTC. Translating gives CASSLVAGSYGYTF.

CDR3 DNA: TGTGCCAGCAGTCCCCTAGCTGGGGCCAACGTCCTGACTTTC. It is translated as CASSPLAGANVLTF. The rearrangement joins TRBV6-5 to TRBJ2-6; no clear D. V dropped 5 bases and J dropped 2 bases, with 7 bases sitting between them. The CDR3 consists of 14 residues. Germline CDR1 MNHEY, CDR2 SVGAGI.

This sequence joins TRBV19 and TRBJ2-2, with unresolved D. Germline CDR1 LNHDA, CDR2 SQIVND (reference sequence). The length of the CDR3 is 15 residues. V was pared by 3 bases and J by 4 bases, with 12 bases between. The CDR3 sequence is CASSIRQPSTGELFF. The DNA of the CDR3 is TGTGCCAGTAGTATCAGGCAGCCGTCCACCGGGGAGCTGTTTTTT.

The chain uses TRBV5-1 and TRBJ2-5; TRBD1 agrees at 9 bases. The V and J ends lost 5 bases and 2 bases, in that order; junction bases with no gene match: 13. This CDR3 region has 17 residues. The germline gives CDR1 SGHRS, CDR2 YFSETQ. The DNA of the CDR3 is TGCGCCAGCAGGCGGACAGGGGCAGCGGGAATTCAAGAGACCCAGTACTTC. Translating gives CASRRTGAAGIQETQYF.

The gene calls are TRBV2 and TRBJ2-7, with TRBD2 matching over 7 bases. V was clipped by 3 bases and J by 3 bases; unmatched bases: 5. This CDR3 is built from 14 residues. CDR1 and CDR2 from the germline V gene are SNHLY and FYNNEI. The CDR3 nucleotides are TGTGCCAGCAGTGATCGCTCTAGCGGCTACGAGCAGTACTTC. Amino acids: CASSDRSSGYEQYF.

V is TRBV9 and J is TRBJ2-3; TRBD2 matches at 13 bases. CDR1 is SGDLS, CDR2 YYNGEE, per germline. This CDR3 is built from 18 residues. Unmatched junction bases numbered 8, after V lost 3 bases and J lost 1 base. The CDR3 sequence: CASSGGPGLAGGTDTQYF. The CDR3 DNA sequence: TGTGCCAGCAGCGGAGGCCCAGGACTAGCGGGAGGCACAGATACGCAGTATTTT.

This clone appeared once. The chain employs TRBV2 and TRBJ2-5; D not resolved. Between the trimmed V and J ends, which lost 8 bases and 5 bases, there was a span of 9 bases. CDR3 length: 11 amino acids. Germline CDR1 and CDR2: SNHLY and FYNNEI. The CDR3 spells CASSPAETQYF. The CDR3, as DNA: TGTGCCAGCTCCCCTGCGGAGACCCAGTACTTC.

The rearrangement joins TRBV7-9 to TRBJ1-5, with D unclear. Trimming left V 7 bases short and J 3 bases short, with 7 bases between. The CDR3 is made up of 12 amino acids. Germline V lookup: CDR1 SEHNR, CDR2 FQNEAQ (reference sequence). The CDR3 loop reads CASTSSNQPQHF. The DNA for the CDR3 is TGTGCCAGCACTAGCTCCAATCAGCCCCAGCATTTT. The full variable domain, with the rest looked up from reference TRBV7-9 and TRBJ1-5, is DTGVSQNPRHKITKRGQNVTFRCDPISEHNRLYWYRQTLGQGPEFLTYFQNEAQLEKSRLLSDRFSAERPKGSFSTLEIQRTEQGDSAMYLCASTSSNQPQHFGDGTRLSIL.

This chain connects TRBV28 to TRBJ1-3; D not certain. The CDR3 covers 14 residues. The V and J ends lost 7 bases and 1 base respectively, with 11 bases between them. Germline CDR1 and CDR2: MDHEN and SYDVKM. In DNA form, the CDR3 reads TGTGCCAGCACGAGTGGAGGGTCTGGAAACACCATATATTTT. Translated, it gives CASTSGGSGNTIYF.